Listed below are T cell receptor beta chains from one sample, sequenced in a study of blood T cell repertoires in COVID-19. Here immunoSEQ multiplex PCR was the method, and the copy in TCRdb shows in-frame clones only, minus some. In the table there are 100,000 to 130,000 clones, 88% of which are singletons. The sample comprised peripheral blood. The receptors shown here come from a man aged 45-65 years with active or convalescent COVID-19. CDR3s include the opening cysteine and the closing phenylalanine or tryptophan. A D gene is named only where the DNA matches it firmly. The listing skips clone size in some rows; elsewhere it reads once, few, many or a size class.

>TRBV5-4|TRBJ2-1|-|-
TGTGCCAGCAGCTCAGGACTCTATATAGGCAATGAGCAGTTCTTC
CASSSGLYIGNEQFF
>TRBV5-1|TRBJ2-7|-|TRBD1
TGCGCCAGCAGCTTGGGAGCGTCCGGCGGACAGGTAACCTACGAGCAGTACTTC
CASSLGASGGQVTYEQYF
>TRBV10-1|TRBJ2-5|-|TRBD1
TGCGCCAGCACTGGGACAGGGCAGGGGAATAATAGAGAGACCCAGTACTTC
CASTGTGQGNNRETQYF
>TRBV7-2|TRBJ2-3|-|TRBD2
TGTGCCGGCAGCTTAACTTCTCCGGGACTAGGAGGATCCGATACGCAGTATTTT
CAGSLTSPGLGGSDTQYF
>TRBV7-9|TRBJ2-7|-|-
TGTGCCAGCAGCCCCCCGGGGGTGACCTACGAGCAGTACTTC
CASSPPGVTYEQYF
>TRBV10-3|TRBJ1-2|-|TRBD1
TGTGCCATCAGTGAACCTAAGCCAGGGGGCGCCAGGGTCTATGGCTACACCTTC
CAISEPKPGGARVYGYTF
>TRBV2|TRBJ1-2|-|TRBD1
TGTGCCAGCAGAGGGACAGTCGCTAACTATGGCTACACCTTC
CASRGTVANYGYTF
>TRBV29-1|TRBJ2-5|-|TRBD1
TGCAGCTTAACAGGGGTAGAGACCCAGTACTTC
CSLTGVETQYF
>TRBV7-2|TRBJ2-1|-|TRBD1
TGTGCCAGCACCCTGACAGGGGGAGCCTACAATGAGCAGTTCTTC
CASTLTGGAYNEQFF
>TRBV10-3|TRBJ2-6|-|TRBD1
TGTGCCATCGGGACAGGGTACGGGGCCAACGTCCTGACTTTC
CAIGTGYGANVLTF
>TRBV6-2/TRBV6-3|TRBJ2-7|-|TRBD1
TGTGCCAGCAGTTACGGGACAGGGGGCTTCGAGCAGTACTTC
CASSYGTGGFEQYF
>TRBV2|TRBJ1-6|-|-
TGTGCCGGAGGGGACTCCTATAATTCACCCCTCCACTTT
CAGGDSYNSPLHF
>TRBV6-1|TRBJ1-6|-|TRBD1
TGTGCCAGCAGTTATTACCCCGGGACAGACCCCCTCCACTTT
CASSYYPGTDPLHF
>TRBV7-2|TRBJ2-7|-|TRBD1
TGTGCCAGCAGCCCCTTACCGGGACAGGGGCCCTACGAGCAGTACTTC
CASSPLPGQGPYEQYF
>TRBV18|TRBJ1-1|few|-
TGTGCCAGCTCACCATCAGCAGGAGGGAGTAACACTGAAGCTTTCTTT
CASSPSAGGSNTEAFF
>TRBV4-1|TRBJ2-7|-|-
TGCGCCAGCAGCCTCCAAGACAGCCCTTTCTACGAGCAGTACTTC
CASSLQDSPFYEQYF
>TRBV5-1|TRBJ2-2|once|-
TGCGCCAGCAGCTTGGCCGAACACTACGGGGAGCTGTTTTTT
CASSLAEHYGELFF